These T cell receptor beta chains were read from a single sample in a study of shared clonotypes between healthy human individuals. Profiled with immunoSEQ multiplex PCR; TCRdb holds only in-frame clones, not every one. The sample lists about 2 million clones, roughly 95% seen once, with 1.1% in the top ten. The material sequenced was naive CD8+ T cells sorted from blood. The receptors come from a man aged 18 to 30 in good health. Each CDR3 is given with its conserved first and last residue. A D gene is named only where the DNA matches it firmly. Not all rows give a size; the values are once, few, many and, for expanded clones, a class.

size,J,V,D,DNA,CDR3
-,TRBJ2-1,TRBV5-4,-,TGTGCCAGCAGCTTGCCCGGGAGCTATGAGCAGTTCTTC,CASSLPGSYEQFF
-,TRBJ1-6,TRBV9,TRBD1,TGTGCCAGCAGCGCCGGGACAGGTGCGGGCGCCTATAATTCACCCCTCCACTTT,CASSAGTGAGAYNSPLHF
-,TRBJ2-7,TRBV27,-,TGTGCCAGCAGTTCTCTTGGGACCCTCTACGAGCAGTACTTC,CASSSLGTLYEQYF
-,TRBJ2-5,TRBV11-2,-,TGTGCCAGCAGCCAAATGGGCGGGTACTTCCAAGAGACCCAGTACTTC,CASSQMGGYFQETQYF
-,TRBJ2-7,TRBV4-2,TRBD2,TGTGCCAGCACCGTGAGGCGGGGGAGTTACTACGAGCAGTACTTC,CASTVRRGSYYEQYF
once,TRBJ2-7,TRBV4-1,TRBD2,TGCGCCAGCAGCCAAGTTTTGGCGGGAGGGTCCTACGAGCAGTACTTC,CASSQVLAGGSYEQYF
-,TRBJ2-5,TRBV9,-,TGTGCCAGCAGCGTTTGGGACGGGGGGCTGGAGACCCAGTACTTC,CASSVWDGGLETQYF
-,TRBJ2-7,TRBV7-9,-,TGTGCCAGCAGCTTTCACGGCGAGCAGTACTTC,CASSFHGEQYF
-,TRBJ1-2,TRBV4-1,TRBD1,TGCGCCAGCAGCCATCCCCCGGGACAGGGAGGCGGCTACACCTTC,CASSHPPGQGGGYTF
-,TRBJ2-7,TRBV6-1,-,TGTGCCAGCAGTAGACCTACAGGTAACTCCTACGAGCAGTACTTC,CASSRPTGNSYEQYF
-,TRBJ2-1,TRBV7-9,-,TGTGCCAGCAGTCCCCTCTCCTACAATGAGCAGTTCTTC,CASSPLSYNEQFF
-,TRBJ1-6,TRBV5-4,-,TGTGCCAGCAGCTTAGCTAGGGACGGGCCACCCCTCCACTTT,CASSLARDGPPLHF
-,TRBJ2-7,TRBV14,-,TGTGCCAGCAGCCAAGTCGTAGGGGGCTACGAGCAGTACTTC,CASSQVVGGYEQYF
-,TRBJ2-5,TRBV5-4,-,TGTGCCAGCAAAAGACAGGGAGGGGAAGAGACCCAGTACTTC,CASKRQGGEETQYF
-,TRBJ1-3,TRBV6-6,TRBD1,TGTGCCAGCAGTTACCTGACAGGGGACGGAAACACCATATATTTT,CASSYLTGDGNTIYF
few,TRBJ2-1,TRBV9,-,TGTGCCAGCAGCGTACTTATAACTGACTCCTACAATGAGCAGTTCTTC,CASSVLITDSYNEQFF
-,TRBJ2-3,TRBV27,-,TGTGCCAGCAGTTTAGTTGGACCCAATGCTCAGTATTTT,CASSLVGPNAQYF
-,TRBJ2-3,TRBV27,-,TGTGCCAGCAGTTTAGTAGGGGATACGCAGTATTTT,CASSLVGDTQYF
-,TRBJ2-1,TRBV7-9,TRBD2,TGTGCCAGCAGCTTAGTTTGGCTAGCGGACAATGAGCAGTTCTTC,CASSLVWLADNEQFF
once,TRBJ2-7,TRBV6-5,TRBD2,TGTGCCAGCCGCTCTAGCGGGATGACCTACGAGCAGTACTTC,CASRSSGMTYEQYF
-,TRBJ1-1,TRBV2,-,TGTGCCAGCAGTGAAGACGTAAGGGACGGGGGGGCCACTGAAGCTTTCTTT,CASSEDVRDGGATEAFF
-,TRBJ2-6,TRBV27,-,TGTGCCAGCAGTAGCAGGGTCGCTGGGGCCAACGTCCTGACTTTC,CASSSRVAGANVLTF
-,TRBJ2-5,TRBV28,TRBD1,TGTGCCAGCAGTTTATCGGGACAGGGGGCCTGGGAGACCCAGTACTTC,CASSLSGQGAWETQYF
-,TRBJ1-4,TRBV4-1,-,TGCGCCAGCAGCCAAGATCCTGGGTTTGGGAATGAAAAACTGTTTTTT,CASSQDPGFGNEKLFF
-,TRBJ2-3,TRBV5-1,-,TGCGCCAGCAGCCCTTTGGCAGATACGCAGTATTTT,CASSPLADTQYF
-,TRBJ2-2,TRBV7-6,-,TGTGCCAGCAGCTTAGCGATCAACGCGAACACCGGGGAGCTGTTTTTT,CASSLAINANTGELFF
-,TRBJ2-5,TRBV7-9,-,TGTGCCAGCAGCTTTAGCTTTAGAGGGCCGTTGGAGACCCAGTACTTC,CASSFSFRGPLETQYF
-,TRBJ2-7,TRBV2,-,TGTGCCAGCAGTGAAGGGGGGATTACCTACGAGCAGTACTTC,CASSEGGITYEQYF
-,TRBJ2-2,TRBV10-2,TRBD1,TGCGCCAGCAGTGAAATTGGGACAGGGGGTACCGGGGAGCTGTTTTTT,CASSEIGTGGTGELFF
-,TRBJ2-7,TRBV10-2,-,TGCGCCAGCAGTGAGATCGACTCCTCCTACGAGCAGTACTTC,CASSEIDSSYEQYF
-,TRBJ1-4,TRBV13,-,TGTGCCAGCAGCGAAGGGACACCCGCAACTAATGAAAAACTGTTTTTT,CASSEGTPATNEKLFF